A single sample gave rise to the 16 T cell receptor beta chains below, sequenced in a study of T cells after yellow fever vaccination (dated by TCRdb to about 2019). The intended sense of this specimen's treatment or condition label: live attenuated yellow fever vaccine strain. Libraries were made using 5' RACE. The sample was run on an Illumina NovaSeq 6000. TCRdb cleaned the public reads at Q25 with fastp, built clones with MiXCR and kept in-frame beta chains. Rows with one shared CDR3 protein collapse into an entry with the most common genes and DNA. In this sample the table shows over 300,000 distinct CDR3 sequences, approximately 3.8% of which occur a single time. Around 24% of the sample is held by the ten biggest clonotypes. The sample consisted of PBMCs, taken on the day of the yellow fever booster vaccination. These receptor sequences come from a man aged 18-30 years who received the YFV17D yellow fever vaccine.

This clonotype was picked up many times. The genes are TRBV4-3 and TRBJ2-3; 8 nucleotides line up with TRBD1. This CDR3 spans 13 amino acids. Germline CDR1 is LGHNA and CDR2 is YSLEER. The V and J ends lost 9 bases and 5 bases, in that order; junction bases with no gene match: 7. Here the CDR3 reads CASSRGLGDTQYF. The CDR3 region has the DNA TGCGCCAGTAGCAGGGGGCTCGGAGATACGCAGTATTTT.

The V gene is TRBV6-5, the J gene TRBJ1-4; unclear D gene. Germline V lookup: CDR1 MNHEY, CDR2 SVGAGI. The V and J ends lost 6 bases and 0 bases respectively, with 17 bases between them. The CDR3 runs to 17 residues. Here the CDR3 reads CASRLTGLGATNEKLFF. CDR3 DNA sequence: TGTGCCAGCAGACTCACGGGATTAGGTGCAACTAATGAAAAACTGTTTTTT.

This clonotype appeared many times. This chain links TRBV9 with TRBJ2-3, with D unresolved. The CDR3 covers 13 residues. Trimming left V 0 bases short and J 4 bases short, with 6 bases between. The V gene's germline CDR1 is SGDLS and CDR2 YYNGEE. CDR3 nucleotides: TGTGCCAGCAGCGTAGAAGTGGCAGATACGCAGTATTTT. This encodes CASSVEVADTQYF.

This clonotype was observed at least ten times. The chain has TRBV7-3 and TRBJ2-1, with TRBD1 identical over 7 bases. Germline CDR1 SGHTA, CDR2 FQGTGA. CDR3 length: 14 amino acids. The V segment lost 4 bases and the J segment 7 bases; nucleotides outside the gene matches: 7. CDR3 residues: CASSSRQGRNEQFF. In DNA, the CDR3 is TGTGCCAGCAGCTCCCGACAGGGAAGGAATGAGCAGTTCTTC.

This clonotype was found a few times. V gene TRBV6-6 combines with J gene TRBJ2-7; weak D call: TRBD2 (7 bases). CDR3 size: 14 residues. CDR1 is MNHNY, CDR2 SVGAGI, per germline (reference sequence). Trimming left V 3 bases short and J 6 bases short, with 15 bases between. The CDR3 DNA sequence: TGTGCCAGCAGTTATGAGGCAGGGGAGGGCGAGCAGTACTTC. It is translated as CASSYEAGEGEQYF.

The rearrangement joins TRBV19 to TRBJ1-5; 7 positions agree with TRBD1. CDR3 length: 16 residues. V lost 3 bases, J lost 0 bases, and 5 bases stayed unmatched. Per germline, CDR1 LNHDA and CDR2 SQIVND (reference sequence). Here the CDR3 reads CASSIKGAYSNQPQHF. The CDR3 DNA reads as TGTGCCAGTAGTATTAAGGGGGCCTATAGCAATCAGCCCCAGCATTTT.

In its sample, this clonotype was seen a few times. J is TRBJ1-1 and V is TRBV15; the D gene is possibly TRBD1 (5 bases). There are 14 residues in the CDR3. Looked up from germline, CDR1 is LNHNV and CDR2 is YYDKDF (reference sequence). V was pared by 0 bases and J by 1 base, with 6 bases between. The CDR3 is CATSREGENTEAFF. The CDR3 coding sequence is TGTGCCACCAGCAGAGAGGGGGAGAACACTGAAGCTTTCTTT.

This clonotype was counted ten times or more. The chain has TRBV7-9 and TRBJ2-3; D not resolved. Germline V gives CDR1 SEHNR, CDR2 FQNEAQ (reference sequence). The CDR3 totals 11 residues. V lost 6 bases to trimming and J lost 6 bases, with 7 bases between them. CDR3 in amino acids: CASRSEDTQYF. For the CDR3, the DNA is TGTGCCAGCAGGTCTGAGGATACGCAGTATTTT.

The rearrangement uses TRBV29-1 and TRBJ2-1, with 11 bases lining up with TRBD2. Per the germline V gene, CDR1 is SQVTM and CDR2 is ANQGSEA. Losses at the gene ends were 4 bases for V and 9 bases for J; bases not matched to a gene: 5. CDR3 length: 13 residues. CDR3: CSVATSGGIEQFF. The CDR3 region has the DNA TGCAGCGTTGCAACTAGCGGGGGTATTGAGCAGTTCTTC.

This clonotype came up many times. J is TRBJ2-5 and V is TRBV6-2 or TRBV6-3; D possibly corresponds to TRBD2 (5 bases). This CDR3 has 15 amino acids. Germline lookup yields CDR1 MNHEY and CDR2 SVGEGT. V lost 4 bases and J lost 0, with 12 bases in between. CDR3 sequence: CASSWPSGYQETQYF. DNA of the CDR3: TGTGCCAGCAGTTGGCCCTCGGGATACCAAGAGACCCAGTACTTC.

This rearrangement joins TRBV27 to TRBJ1-2; 8 bases map to TRBD1. J gave up 8 bases and V 3 bases, and 5 bases lay outside the gene matches. CDR1 MNHEY and CDR2 SMNVEV come from the germline V gene (reference sequence). The CDR3 is made up of 13 amino acids. The CDR3 reads CASSLGTGQGYTF. CDR3 nucleotide sequence: TGTGCCAGCAGTTTGGGGACAGGTCAAGGCTACACCTTC.

In this sample, this clonotype turned up a few times. The rearrangement uses TRBV4-3 and TRBJ2-3; the match to TRBD1 covers 8 bases. The V and J ends lost 0 bases and 2 bases, in that order; junction bases with no gene match: 1. Looked up from germline, CDR1 is LGHNA and CDR2 is YSLEER. The CDR3 is 15 amino acids. Here the CDR3 DNA reads TGCGCCAGCAGCCAAGATCAGGGGGCCACAGATACGCAGTATTTT. This encodes CASSQDQGATDTQYF.

V and J are TRBV4-1 and TRBJ2-7, with D uncertain. The V and J ends lost 4 bases and 2 bases respectively, with 9 bases between them. This CDR3 has 13 amino acids. The V gene's germline CDR1 is MGHRA and CDR2 YSYEKL. The CDR3 nucleotides are TGCGCCAGCAGCCCCCAAGGGACCTACGAGCAGTACTTC. As protein: CASSPQGTYEQYF.

The chain combines TRBV7-8 with TRBJ1-4; D gene uncertain. The CDR3 is made up of 14 amino acids. Germline V gives CDR1 SGHVS, CDR2 FQNEAQ. V was pared by 1 base and J by 3 bases, with 6 bases between. CDR3 DNA: TGTGCCAGCAGCTTAGTGGGCCCTAATGAAAAACTGTTTTTT. Its translation: CASSLVGPNEKLFF.

This clonotype was seen many times. The rearrangement joins TRBV5-1 to TRBJ2-3, with 8 bases that match TRBD2. This CDR3 has 16 amino acids. V was pared by 0 bases and J by 6 bases, with 9 bases of the junction left unmatched. The germline CDR1 and CDR2 sequences are SGHRS and YFSETQ. The CDR3 loop is CASSLGVSGEADTQYF. The CDR3 coding sequence is TGCGCCAGCAGCTTGGGAGTTAGCGGGGAGGCCGATACGCAGTATTTT.

This clonotype was counted only a few times. V is TRBV4-2 and J is TRBJ2-2; perhaps D is TRBD1 or TRBD2 (5 bases each). The CDR3 covers 14 residues. Germline values: CDR1 LGHNA, CDR2 YNFKEQ. With 1 base removed from V and 7 bases from J, the gap between germline ends came to 10 bases. CDR3 in amino acids: CASSQVRGGGELFF. In DNA, the CDR3 is TGTGCCAGCAGCCAAGTTCGGGGCGGCGGGGAGCTGTTTTTT.